Shown below are 32 T cell receptor beta chains from a single sample sequenced in a study of PD-L1 blockade in urothelial cancer (dated by TCRdb to 2016 to 2017). Receptors were amplified or captured by the immunoSEQ multiplex PCR assay. This is the immuneACCESS table as TCRdb keeps it, with only in-frame sequences that have V and J called. A part of the clones is gone; compared with another copy, unresolved V genes explain less than half, and the rest is unexplained. Recorded for this sample are under 120,000 clones; under 85% of them occurred a single time. Together, the top ten hold 2.4% of the sample. Sample: PBMCs, taken around atezolizumab (anti-PD-L1) treatment. The receptors were gathered from a man aged 50 to 60 with urothelial cancer.

The V and J genes are TRBV19 and TRBJ2-1; 14 bases are shared with TRBD2. Trimming removed 6 bases from V and 4 bases from J; junction bases left unmatched: 5. The V gene's germline CDR1 is LNHDA and CDR2 SQIVND (reference sequence). This CDR3 is 16 amino acids long. CDR3 residues: CASSGTSGSLYNEQFF. Written as DNA, the CDR3 is TGTGCCAGTAGCGGGACTAGCGGGAGCCTATACAATGAGCAGTTCTTC.

This rearrangement joins TRBV7-9 to TRBJ2-7; D might be TRBD1 (6 bases). The V end lost 1 base, the J end lost 4 bases, and 11 bases lay between the germline ends. The CDR3 consists of 14 residues. Germline V gene data show CDR1 as SEHNR and CDR2 as FQNEAQ (reference sequence). This CDR3 reads CASSLEGHPYEQYF. The DNA of the CDR3 is TGTGCCAGCAGCTTAGAGGGACACCCATACGAGCAGTACTTC.

The chain joins TRBV10-2 to TRBJ2-2; 8 positions agree with TRBD2. Germline V lookup: CDR1 WSHSY, CDR2 SAAADI. The V gene end was trimmed by 3 bases and the J gene end by 1 base; junction bases not matched to a gene: 1. The CDR3 totals 15 residues. For the CDR3, the DNA is TGCGCCAGCAGTGAAACTAGCGGGAACACCGGGGAGCTGTTTTTT. This translates into CASSETSGNTGELFF.

J is TRBJ2-5 and V is TRBV5-1; 9 bases align to TRBD2. The CDR3 spans 16 residues. V shed 0 bases, J shed 5 bases, and the junction held 8 bases outside the gene matches. Germline CDR1 and CDR2: SGHRS and YFSETQ. The CDR3 region has the DNA TGCGCCAGCAGCTTGGCGGATAGCGGGAGTTTTGAGACCCAGTACTTC. This sequence encodes CASSLADSGSFETQYF.

V and J are TRBV4-2 and TRBJ2-2; 12 nucleotides match TRBD2. V was clipped by 0 bases and J by 0 bases; unmatched bases: 17. Per the germline V gene, CDR1 is LGHNA and CDR2 is YNFKEQ. The CDR3 extends over 23 amino acids. CDR3 coding DNA: TGTGCCAGCAGCCAAGAGGGTTTTCCGGGACTAGCGGGTTGGGACGCGAACACCGGGGAGCTGTTTTTT. Amino acid sequence: CASSQEGFPGLAGWDANTGELFF.

The chain links TRBV18 to TRBJ1-1; TRBD1 aligns across 8 bases. The V segment lost 3 bases and the J segment 0 bases; nucleotides outside the gene matches: 9. Germline CDR1 is KGHSH and CDR2 is LQKENI. The CDR3 loop spans 17 amino acids. The CDR3 sequence: CASSPTGVLNMNTEAFF. Written as DNA, the CDR3 is TGTGCCAGCTCACCGACAGGGGTTCTGAACATGAACACTGAAGCTTTCTTT.

The V gene is TRBV29-1, the J gene TRBJ2-1; a possible D gene is TRBD2 (5 bases). This CDR3 spans 10 amino acids. CDR1 is SQVTM and CDR2 is ANQGSEA in the germline V gene. The germline V and J ends were trimmed by 6 bases and 11 bases, with 11 bases remaining between them. The CDR3, as DNA: TGCAGCGTGGACCGGGAACAGCAGTTCTTC. This sequence encodes CSVDREQQFF.

This chain uses TRBV19 with TRBJ1-4, with D perhaps TRBD1 (6 bases). The CDR3 runs to 15 residues. Germline V CDR1 and CDR2: LNHDA, SQIVND (reference sequence). V was cut by 5 bases and J by 4 bases, with 14 bases left in between. In DNA, the CDR3 is TGTGCCAGTAGTCCGAGGGACAACTATAATGAAAAACTGTTTTTT. Its translation: CASSPRDNYNEKLFF.

This clone came up once. The V call is TRBV28, the J call TRBJ2-1; TRBD2 agrees at 10 bases. The J segment lost 2 bases and the V segment lost 6 bases, leaving 4 bases of the junction unmatched. This CDR3 is built from 15 residues. Germline CDR1 reads MDHEN; CDR2 reads SYDVKM. The CDR3 DNA is TGTGCCAGCAGCCGGACTAGCGGCACCTACAATGAGCAGTTCTTC. Translating gives CASSRTSGTYNEQFF.

The chain links TRBV9 to TRBJ2-1; 10 nucleotides line up with TRBD1. J gave up 2 bases and V 3 bases, and 5 bases lay outside the gene matches. This CDR3 spans 16 amino acids. Germline CDR1 SGDLS, CDR2 YYNGEE. CDR3 in amino acids: CASSGQGAGPYNEQFF. The DNA for the CDR3 is TGTGCCAGCAGCGGACAGGGGGCTGGCCCCTACAATGAGCAGTTCTTC.

The chain employs TRBV6-1 and TRBJ2-7; unclear D gene. The CDR3 contains 15 residues. Between the trimmed V and J ends, which lost 0 bases and 2 bases, there was a span of 11 bases. Per germline, CDR1 MNHNS and CDR2 SASEGT. For the CDR3, the DNA is TGTGCCAGCAGTGAAGCGGGCTCAGGTCCCTACGAGCAGTACTTC. This translates into CASSEAGSGPYEQYF.

The chain links TRBV5-1 to TRBJ2-7, with 9 bases aligning to TRBD2. Germline CDR1 and CDR2: SGHRS and YFSETQ. The trim removed 7 bases at V and 3 bases at J, leaving 8 bases unmatched. This CDR3 contains 14 residues. The CDR3 protein is CASCLAGDGYEQYF. In DNA, the CDR3 is TGCGCCAGCTGTTTAGCGGGAGATGGCTACGAGCAGTACTTC.

The rearrangement links TRBV5-1 to TRBJ2-1; 11 nucleotides agree with TRBD2. In germline, CDR1 is SGHRS, CDR2 YFSETQ. CDR3 size: 17 residues. The V segment lost 2 bases and the J segment 8 bases; nucleotides outside the gene matches: 12. The CDR3 nucleotides read TGCGCCAGCAGCTTCGCAACTAGCGGGAGTTCCCCCCATGAGCAGTTCTTC. Translated, it gives CASSFATSGSSPHEQFF.

This clone occurred once. This chain uses TRBV30 with TRBJ2-5, with TRBD2 identical over 8 bases. Per germline, CDR1 GTSNPN and CDR2 SVGIG (reference sequence). V shed 1 base, J shed 5 bases, and the junction held 9 bases outside the gene matches. There are 15 residues in the CDR3. CDR3: CAWSASQAGVETQYF. The CDR3 DNA follows: TGTGCCTGGAGTGCATCCCAAGCGGGAGTGGAGACCCAGTACTTC.

The chain uses TRBV11-3 and TRBJ2-1; 7 bases are a match to TRBD2. Trimming at V came to 5 bases and at J to 5 bases, leaving 3 bases not matched to a gene. CDR3 size: 13 residues. CDR1 is SGHNT and CDR2 is YENEEA in the germline V gene. The CDR3 is CASSPGLNNEQFF. CDR3 nucleotide sequence: TGTGCCAGCAGCCCGGGACTAAACAATGAGCAGTTCTTC.

The chain recombines TRBV5-1 with TRBJ2-5; D is ambiguous. This CDR3 has 11 amino acids. Germline-derived CDR1 and CDR2 are SGHRS and YFSETQ. V was shortened by 3 bases and J by 4 bases, with 4 bases between the two germline ends. CDR3 residues: CASSSSETQYF. CDR3 DNA: TGCGCCAGCAGCTCCTCAGAGACCCAGTACTTC. Complete variable domain (other parts from reference TRBV5-1 and TRBJ2-5): KAGVTQTPRYLIKTRGQQVTLSCSPISGHRSVSWYQQTPGQGLQFLFEYFSETQRNKGNFPGRFSGRQFSNSRSEMNVSTLELGDSALYLCASSSSETQYFGPGTRLLVL.

This chain connects TRBV5-1 to TRBJ1-1, with D tentatively TRBD1 (6 bases). The V gene's germline CDR1 is SGHRS and CDR2 YFSETQ. Trimming stripped 0 bases from V and 8 bases from J, with 14 bases between. CDR3 length: 14 amino acids. For the CDR3, the DNA is TGCGCCAGCAGCTTGGCCGCAGGGGCGAAAGAAGCTTTCTTT. It codes for CASSLAAGAKEAFF.

The chain has TRBV30 and TRBJ1-5; 10 nucleotides align to TRBD1. Germline loops: CDR1 GTSNPN, CDR2 SVGIG (reference sequence). The CDR3 spans 17 residues. Unmatched junction bases numbered 17, after V lost 1 base and J lost 11 bases. The CDR3 DNA reads as TGTGCCTGGAGTGCCCGGACAGGGGGACGGATCCGATCGGCCCAGCATTTT. It yields the protein CAWSARTGGRIRSAQHF.

V usage is TRBV4-1 and J usage is TRBJ1-1; D is unresolved. CDR3 length equals 15 residues. Germline lookup yields CDR1 MGHRA and CDR2 YSYEKL. V lost 4 bases, J lost 0 bases, and 12 bases lay in between. The CDR3 sequence: CASSPSSTMNTEAFF. The DNA for the CDR3 is TGCGCCAGCAGCCCCTCCAGTACCATGAACACTGAAGCTTTCTTT.

The chain employs TRBV19 and TRBJ2-1; 8 bases match TRBD2. V shed 4 bases, J shed 10 bases, and the junction held 18 bases outside the gene matches. Germline V lookup: CDR1 LNHDA, CDR2 SQIVND (reference sequence). This CDR3 spans 17 amino acids. CDR3 region: CASSTPPAGGPSLEQFF. DNA for the CDR3: TGTGCCAGTAGTACTCCCCCCGCGGGAGGCCCTTCTTTAGAGCAGTTCTTC.

The chain employs TRBV27 and TRBJ2-1; D possibly corresponds to TRBD2 (5 bases). CDR3 length: 13 residues. Germline V CDR1 and CDR2: MNHEY, SMNVEV (reference sequence). V was clipped by 8 bases and J by 7 bases, with 15 bases between them. CDR3 protein: CASGLWGVNEQFF. The CDR3 DNA sequence: TGTGCCAGCGGCCTTTGGGGAGTGAATGAGCAGTTCTTC.

The V call is TRBV27, the J call TRBJ2-5; D may be TRBD2 (6 bases). The CDR3 extends over 15 amino acids. V lost 3 bases and J 5 bases, leaving 16 bases between the germline ends. Germline V gene sequence: CDR1 MNHEY, CDR2 SMNVEV (reference sequence). The CDR3, as DNA: TGTGCCAGCAGTTTCGGGGGTACCGTCCGGGAGACCCAGTACTTC. It translates to CASSFGGTVRETQYF.

V usage is TRBV19 and J usage is TRBJ1-1; a weak D match, TRBD1 (5 bases). Germline V gene sequence: CDR1 LNHDA, CDR2 SQIVND (reference sequence). CDR3 length: 15 amino acids. V was cut by 6 bases and J by 4 bases, with 18 bases left in between. The DNA for the CDR3 is TGTGCCAGTAGGAACCAGGGAGGAGGAGGCACTGAAGCTTTCTTT. Protein: CASRNQGGGGTEAFF. Looking up the rest from reference TRBV19 and TRBJ1-1 gives the full variable domain: DGGITQSPKYLFRKEGQNVTLSCEQNLNHDAMYWYRQDPGQGLRLIYYSQIVNDFQKGDIAEGYSVSREKKESFPLTVTSAQKNPTAFYLCASRNQGGGGTEAFFGQGTRLTVV.

V gene TRBV30 combines with J gene TRBJ1-1; possible D gene TRBD1, 5 bases. CDR1 and CDR2 from the germline V gene are GTSNPN and SVGIG (reference sequence). The CDR3 loop spans 14 amino acids. The V end lost 5 bases, the J end lost 2 bases, and 15 bases lay between the germline ends. Written as DNA, the CDR3 is TGTGCCTGGGCCACCGGGACTTCAAACACTGAAGCTTTCTTT. Translating it yields CAWATGTSNTEAFF.

This chain uses TRBV19 with TRBJ1-2, with 9 bases identical to TRBD1. Germline V CDR1 and CDR2: LNHDA, SQIVND (reference sequence). The V gene end was trimmed by 3 bases and the J gene end by 4 bases; junction bases not matched to a gene: 9. This CDR3 contains 16 residues. This chain's CDR3 is CASSIAAGTGIYGYTF. The CDR3 nucleotides read TGTGCCAGTAGTATTGCCGCCGGGACAGGGATCTATGGCTACACCTTC.

This clone has only a few counts. This chain links TRBV9 with TRBJ1-4; D gene uncertain. Germline V gene sequence: CDR1 SGDLS, CDR2 YYNGEE. V lost 0 bases and J 8 bases, leaving 11 bases between the germline ends. The CDR3 consists of 14 residues. CDR3 in DNA: TGTGCCAGCAGCGTAGGGGCGGGTGCGGAAAAACTGTTTTTT. This sequence encodes CASSVGAGAEKLFF.

This clone was seen more than once but under ten times. The chain has TRBV14 and TRBJ2-5; D is undetermined. V gave up 1 base and J gave up 4 bases, with 13 bases separating them. Germline CDR1 is SGHDN and CDR2 is FVKESK. The CDR3 totals 15 residues. The DNA for the CDR3 is TGTGCCAGCAGCCAAGGAGGAAAGCTTCCAGAGACCCAGTACTTC. Its translation: CASSQGGKLPETQYF.

V usage is TRBV19 and J usage is TRBJ2-5, with 8 bases lining up with TRBD2. Germline loops: CDR1 LNHDA, CDR2 SQIVND (reference sequence). J lost 4 bases, V lost 2 bases, and 6 bases had no gene match. The CDR3 is made up of 15 amino acids. CDR3 sequence reads: CASSIQVAGRETQYF. The CDR3 DNA sequence: TGTGCCAGTAGTATACAAGTAGCGGGAAGAGAGACCCAGTACTTC.

The rearrangement uses TRBV5-4 and TRBJ2-3; D may be TRBD2 (6 bases). CDR1 is SGHNT, CDR2 YYREEE, per germline (reference sequence). V was pared by 2 bases and J by 3 bases, with 13 bases between. The CDR3 consists of 15 residues. The CDR3 here is CASSFYSGSTDTQYF. DNA for the CDR3: TGTGCCAGCAGCTTTTACAGCGGGTCGACAGATACGCAGTATTTT.

This sequence joins TRBV18 and TRBJ1-5; the D gene is possibly TRBD1 (5 bases). V was clipped by 3 bases and J by 4 bases, with 13 bases between them. The CDR3 runs 15 residues. From germline, CDR1 is KGHSH and CDR2 LQKENI. CDR3 sequence (DNA): TGTGCCAGCTCACCGGACGGGGGGAGGAATCAGCCCCAGCATTTT. The encoded protein is CASSPDGGRNQPQHF.

V usage is TRBV7-9 and J usage is TRBJ2-3, with 11 bases aligning to TRBD2. This CDR3 contains 19 residues. Germline CDR1 and CDR2: SEHNR and FQNEAQ (reference sequence). V lost 2 bases, J lost 6 bases, and 16 bases stayed unmatched. The DNA of the CDR3 is TGTGCCAGCAGCTTATGGGGACTAGCGGCCACGAGAGGTTTGGATACGCAGTATTTT. It codes for CASSLWGLAATRGLDTQYF.

This clone has only a few counts. The chain carries TRBV25-1 and TRBJ1-1; TRBD1 might be the D (5 bases). V lost 2 bases and J lost 0, with 16 bases in between. There are 17 residues in the CDR3. Germline V gene lookup returns CDR1 MGHDK and CDR2 SYGVNS. This CDR3 is CASSENTGRGMNTEAFF. The DNA for the CDR3 is TGTGCCAGCAGTGAAAATACAGGAAGGGGAATGAACACTGAAGCTTTCTTT. The full variable domain, in which reference TRBV25-1 and TRBJ1-1 provide the parts outside the CDR3, is EADIYQTPRYLVIGTGKKITLECSQTMGHDKMYWYQQDPGMELHLIHYSYGVNSTEKGDLSSESTVSRIRTEHFPLTLESARPSHTSQYLCASSENTGRGMNTEAFFGQGTRLTVV.